What follows are 24 T cell receptor beta chains derived from one specimen sequenced in a study of CD8 T cells in Susac syndrome. Reverse transcription of roughly 0.45 to 1 ug RNA was carried out with random hexamers. Each CDR3 protein gets one entry after TCRdb re-called the immunoSEQ multiplex PCR reads with MiXCR. The sample lists 210,000 or so distinct CDR3 sequences; 94% were seen once. Material for sequencing was CD4+ T cells from PBMCs. Receptors were obtained from a human donor with Susac syndrome.

This chain joins TRBV6-1 and TRBJ2-7, with a weak D call TRBD2 (6 bases). The germline CDR1 and CDR2 sequences are MNHNS and SASEGT. This CDR3 spans 12 amino acids. V was pared by 5 bases and J by 4 bases, with 9 bases between. The CDR3 DNA sequence: TGTGCCAGCAGTTCGGAGGGGTACGAGCAGTACTTC. This sequence encodes CASSSEGYEQYF.

This clonotype has only a few counts. The chain couples TRBV5-1 to TRBJ1-5; D call uncertain. The CDR3 length is 14 residues. Germline V CDR1 and CDR2: SGHRS, YFSETQ. Trimming removed 1 base from V and 5 bases from J, with 10 bases in between. The CDR3 sequence is CASSLNVGDQPQHF. The CDR3 DNA is TGCGCCAGCAGCTTGAACGTAGGCGATCAGCCCCAGCATTTT.

The chain is built from TRBV7-8 and TRBJ2-1; D not certain. CDR1 SGHVS and CDR2 FQNEAQ come from the germline V gene. This CDR3 contains 12 residues. The germline V and J ends were trimmed by 0 bases and 8 bases, with 5 bases remaining between them. This CDR3 reads CASSLARHEQFF. CDR3 nucleotides: TGTGCCAGCAGCTTAGCCCGGCATGAGCAGTTCTTC. Based on the CDR3 plus reference TRBV7-8 and TRBJ2-1, the full variable domain is GAGVSQSPRYKVAKRGQDVALRCDPISGHVSLFWYQQALGQGPEFLTYFQNEAQLDKSGLPSDRFFAERPEGSVSTLKIQRTQQEDSAVYLCASSLARHEQFFGPGTRLTVL.

V usage is TRBV5-1 and J usage is TRBJ2-3, with D unresolved. The CDR3 is made up of 17 amino acids. Germline lookup yields CDR1 SGHRS and CDR2 YFSETQ. Trimming removed 0 bases at V and 2 bases at J, with 16 bases between. The CDR3, as DNA: TGCGCCAGCAGCTTGGCCCCCACGGGCCCGCACACAGATACGCAGTATTTT. Encoded protein: CASSLAPTGPHTDTQYF.

V gene TRBV24-1 combines with J gene TRBJ2-1, with TRBD2 matching 7 bases. Germline V gene data show CDR1 as KGHDR and CDR2 as SFDVKD. The CDR3 totals 16 residues. J lost 5 bases, V lost 2 bases, and 8 bases had no gene match. The CDR3 protein is CATSDSEAGRNNEQFF. The DNA of the CDR3 is TGTGCCACCAGTGATTCGGAAGCGGGGAGAAACAATGAGCAGTTCTTC.

The V call is TRBV7-2, the J call TRBJ2-5; D uncertain. Looked up from germline, CDR1 is SGHTA and CDR2 is FQGNSA. This CDR3 has 13 amino acids. The germline V and J ends were trimmed by 0 bases and 5 bases, with 7 bases remaining between them. The CDR3 coding sequence is TGTGCCAGCAGCTTAGCTAGGGTGGAGACCCAGTACTTC. It codes for CASSLARVETQYF.

The CDR3 bases are TGTGCCAGCAGCCTCCCTTTGACTGAAGCTTTCTTT. Protein product: CASSLPLTEAFF. This sequence joins TRBV6-5 and TRBJ1-1; D remains ambiguous. The germline V gene has CDR1 MNHEY and CDR2 SVGAGI. The V and J ends lost 6 bases and 5 bases respectively, with 10 bases between them. This CDR3 is built from 12 residues.

This clonotype was seen a few times. The J gene is TRBJ1-5, the V gene TRBV29-1; 11 positions agree with TRBD1. CDR3 size: 14 residues. Germline V CDR1 and CDR2: SQVTM, ANQGSEA. V dropped 6 bases and J dropped 5; count of bases not matched to a gene: 6. CDR3 protein: CSVAPGQGDQPQHF. CDR3 nucleotides: TGCAGCGTCGCCCCGGGACAGGGGGATCAGCCCCAGCATTTT.

The chain uses TRBV7-9 and TRBJ1-5; D is undetermined. The germline V gene encodes CDR1 SEHNR and CDR2 FQNEAQ (reference sequence). The CDR3 totals 15 residues. V gave up 5 bases and J gave up 7 bases, with 18 bases separating them. CDR3 DNA: TGTGCCAGCAGCGCTGGCGGCGGCGGGCACCAGCCCCAGCATTTT. This translates into CASSAGGGGHQPQHF. Complete variable domain (other parts from reference TRBV7-9 and TRBJ1-5): DTGVSQNPRHKITKRGQNVTFRCDPISEHNRLYWYRQTLGQGPEFLTYFQNEAQLEKSRLLSDRFSAERPKGSFSTLEIQRTEQGDSAMYLCASSAGGGGHQPQHFGDGTRLSIL.

The CDR3 sequence: CSASAPRGGHYEQYF. DNA for the CDR3: TGCAGTGCTAGTGCCCCGCGGGGGGGACACTACGAGCAGTACTTC. The rearrangement joins TRBV20-1 to TRBJ2-7; 9 bases are a match to TRBD2. Trimming cost V 3 bases and J 3 bases; bases outside gene matches: 9. Germline V gene lookup returns CDR1 DFQATT and CDR2 SNEGSKA (reference sequence). The CDR3 totals 15 residues.

The chain uses TRBV5-5 and TRBJ1-1; D gene ambiguous. The germline V gene encodes CDR1 SGHKS and CDR2 YYEKEE (reference sequence). The CDR3 runs 14 residues. V dropped 3 bases and J dropped 4 bases, with 13 bases sitting between them. In nucleotides, the CDR3 is TGTGCCAGCAGCTCCAGTGAGGGCGGCACTGAAGCTTTCTTT. Translation: CASSSSEGGTEAFF.

This rearrangement joins TRBV13 to TRBJ1-2; 10 nucleotides align to TRBD1. CDR1 is PRHDT, CDR2 FYEKMQ, per germline (reference sequence). V shed 6 bases and J 2 bases; nucleotides not matched to a gene: 12. This CDR3 region has 17 residues. The CDR3 nucleotides are TGTGCCAGCAGAAGACAGGGGGCCAGGGGGTTGAACTATGGCTACACCTTC. Translation: CASRRQGARGLNYGYTF.

The rearrangement uses TRBV25-1 and TRBJ2-1; D might be TRBD1 or TRBD2, each matching 6 bases. The CDR3 loop spans 15 amino acids. V was clipped by 1 base and J by 8 bases, with 15 bases between them. CDR1 and CDR2 from the germline V gene are MGHDK and SYGVNS. The CDR3 loop is CASSEWDGGVDEQFF. CDR3 nucleotide sequence: TGTGCCAGCAGTGAATGGGACGGGGGCGTCGATGAGCAGTTCTTC.

This chain uses TRBV18 with TRBJ1-3, with D maybe TRBD1 (5 bases). The CDR3 runs to 14 residues. Deletions cut 0 bases from V and 2 bases from J, with 5 bases between. CDR1 and CDR2 from the germline V gene are KGHSH and LQKENI. The CDR3 coding sequence is TGTGCCAGCTCACCACCGGGGGCTGGAAACACCATATATTTT. Its protein product is CASSPPGAGNTIYF.

The V call is TRBV29-1, the J call TRBJ2-3; D not resolved. This CDR3 is 12 amino acids long. V was shortened by 4 bases and J by 2 bases, with 7 bases between the two germline ends. Germline-derived CDR1 and CDR2 are SQVTM and ANQGSEA. CDR3 sequence reads: CSVAENTDTQYF. The CDR3 DNA follows: TGCAGCGTTGCTGAGAACACAGATACGCAGTATTTT.

The gene calls are TRBV7-2 and TRBJ1-2; 8 bases map to TRBD1. CDR3 length equals 15 residues. CDR1 and CDR2 (germline): SGHTA, FQGNSA. V lost 0 bases, J lost 6 bases, and 6 bases stayed unmatched. CDR3 in amino acids: CASSLAGRGPDGYTF. The CDR3 DNA sequence: TGTGCCAGCAGCTTAGCCGGCAGGGGGCCGGATGGCTACACCTTC. The full variable domain, completed using reference TRBV7-2 and TRBJ1-2, is GAGVSQSPSNKVTEKGKDVELRCDPISGHTALYWYRQSLGQGLEFLIYFQGNSAPDKSGLPSDRFSAERTGGSVSTLTIQRTQQEDSAVYLCASSLAGRGPDGYTFGSGTRLTVV.

The gene calls are TRBV19 and TRBJ2-1; 9 bases align to TRBD1. After removal of 1 base from V and 7 bases from J, the junction contained 8 bases not matched to a gene. The CDR3 loop spans 16 amino acids. Germline assignment: CDR1 LNHDA and CDR2 SQIVND (reference sequence). CDR3 residues: CASSIGPGTGRNEQFF. CDR3 DNA sequence: TGTGCCAGTAGTATAGGACCCGGGACAGGGAGGAATGAGCAGTTCTTC.

The rearrangement uses TRBV12-3 or TRBV12-4 and TRBJ2-7; tentative D call: TRBD1 (6 bases). Deletions cut 5 bases from V and 3 bases from J, with 14 bases between. This CDR3 comprises 14 residues. CDR3 region: CASSHLDRIYEQYF. For the CDR3, the DNA is TGTGCCAGCAGTCACCTGGACAGAATCTACGAGCAGTACTTC.

CDR3 DNA sequence: TGTGCCAGCAGTACCACCGGGCCTATTAGGGGAACTGAAGCTTTCTTT. Translated: CASSTTGPIRGTEAFF. This chain links TRBV12-3 or TRBV12-4 with TRBJ1-1, with D possibly TRBD1 on 5 matching bases. This CDR3 is 16 amino acids long. Trimming removed 5 bases from V and 5 bases from J, with 21 bases in between.

The chain links TRBV12-3 or TRBV12-4 to TRBJ2-7, with D possibly TRBD1 on 6 matching bases. Trimming removed 6 bases from V and 3 bases from J, with 18 bases in between. The CDR3 spans 15 residues. For the CDR3, the DNA is TGTGCCAGCAGCACGACCCGCAGGGGCGGCTACGAGCAGTACTTC. Its protein is CASSTTRRGGYEQYF.

This chain connects TRBV18 to TRBJ1-1, with D unclear. Germline V gene lookup returns CDR1 KGHSH and CDR2 LQKENI. V was cut by 2 bases and J by 5 bases, with 6 bases left in between. The CDR3 is 12 residues long. The chain's CDR3 is CASSPRETEAFF. The CDR3 DNA reads as TGTGCCAGCTCACCAAGGGAAACTGAAGCTTTCTTT.

V is TRBV5-4 and J is TRBJ1-1; 7 positions match TRBD1. Germline CDR1 reads SGHNT; CDR2 reads YYREEE (reference sequence). The CDR3 covers 14 residues. Trimming removed 4 bases from V and 1 base from J; junction bases left unmatched: 4. The CDR3 nucleotides read TGTGCCAGCAGCCGGAGGACAGGGAACACTGAAGCTTTCTTT. It codes for CASSRRTGNTEAFF.

The chain combines TRBV19 with TRBJ2-5; 8 bases agree with TRBD1. With 4 bases clipped from V and 4 bases from J, the junction kept 8 bases outside the gene matches. CDR1 is LNHDA, CDR2 SQIVND, per germline (reference sequence). The CDR3 sequence is 15 residues long. The CDR3 DNA is TGTGCCAGTAGTACCCCCCAGGGGGCCGGAGAGACCCAGTACTTC. Amino acids: CASSTPQGAGETQYF.

The chain combines TRBV9 with TRBJ2-5; D is unclear. Deletions cut 0 bases from V and 4 bases from J, with 10 bases between. In germline, CDR1 is SGDLS, CDR2 YYNGEE. The CDR3 length is 14 residues. CDR3 DNA: TGTGCCAGCAGCGTAGGGCCAGGCAGAGAGACCCAGTACTTC. Its translation: CASSVGPGRETQYF.